The next 9 T cell receptor beta chains were all read from a single sample in a study of technical replicates of blood from several donors. Sequencing was performed with immunoSEQ multiplex PCR; in TCRdb, only in-frame clones are kept and a portion is missing. In the table there are approximately 90,000 clones, about 96% of which are singletons. The sequencing input was T cells isolated from PBMCs. Source of these receptors: a human donor in good health.

The chain recombines TRBV19 with TRBJ1-5; D may be TRBD1 (6 bases). The CDR3 runs 13 residues. In germline, CDR1 is LNHDA, CDR2 SQIVND (reference sequence). Trimming left V 4 bases short and J 9 bases short, with 13 bases between. CDR3 region: CASSTGGKVPQHF. Here the CDR3 DNA reads TGTGCCAGTAGTACTGGGGGCAAGGTGCCCCAGCATTTT.

This clone was seen a handful of times. The chain links TRBV30 to TRBJ1-1; the D is unclear. The CDR3 runs 13 residues. CDR1 GTSNPN and CDR2 SVGIG come from the germline V gene (reference sequence). V lost 1 base and J 0 bases, leaving 6 bases between the germline ends. The chain's CDR3 is CAWSDILNTEAFF. CDR3 in DNA: TGTGCCTGGAGTGACATTCTGAACACTGAAGCTTTCTTT.

This clone was found a few times. This sequence joins TRBV30 and TRBJ1-1, with 10 bases that match TRBD1. With V trimmed by 4 bases and J by 5 bases, 7 bases remained unmatched. The CDR3 sequence is 14 residues long. Germline CDR1 and CDR2: GTSNPN and SVGIG (reference sequence). The CDR3 region has the DNA TGTGCCTGGACCAGGGGGACAGGGGTAACTGAAGCTTTCTTT. It yields the protein CAWTRGTGVTEAFF.

The chain has TRBV5-5 and TRBJ1-4, with TRBD1 matching 7 bases. This CDR3 is 14 amino acids long. Germline-derived CDR1 and CDR2 are SGHKS and YYEKEE (reference sequence). Trimming at V came to 4 bases and at J to 5 bases, leaving 5 bases not matched to a gene. The CDR3 nucleotides read TGTGCCAGCAGCCCGACAGGGCTAAATGAAAAACTGTTTTTT. As protein: CASSPTGLNEKLFF.

The V and J genes are TRBV5-1 and TRBJ1-1, with 7 bases identical to TRBD1. Germline values: CDR1 SGHRS, CDR2 YFSETQ. The CDR3 runs to 16 residues. V lost 0 bases, J lost 2 bases, and 7 bases stayed unmatched. For the CDR3, the DNA is TGCGCCAGCAGCTTGGGGGGACAGACACTTAACACTGAAGCTTTCTTT. It yields the protein CASSLGGQTLNTEAFF.

The chain couples TRBV7-6 to TRBJ2-1; TRBD1 agrees at 9 bases. From germline, CDR1 is SGHVS and CDR2 FNYEAQ. This CDR3 has 15 amino acids. The trim removed 3 bases at V and 6 bases at J, leaving 6 bases unmatched. The CDR3 reads CASSFSGTGFNEQFF. CDR3 nucleotides: TGTGCCAGCAGCTTCTCCGGGACAGGGTTCAATGAGCAGTTCTTC.

The chain carries TRBV19 and TRBJ1-5; D is unclear. V was shortened by 7 bases and J by 6 bases, with 25 bases between the two germline ends. The V gene's germline CDR1 is LNHDA and CDR2 SQIVND (reference sequence). The CDR3 runs 17 residues. The CDR3 loop reads CASTSISDKVLAQPQHF. The CDR3 DNA sequence: TGTGCCAGTACCTCCATATCAGACAAAGTATTGGCTCAGCCCCAGCATTTT.

This chain uses TRBV9 with TRBJ2-7; the match to TRBD2 covers 7 bases. The ends lost 2 bases at V and 4 bases at J; junction bases unmatched: 9. Germline values: CDR1 SGDLS, CDR2 YYNGEE. The CDR3 covers 15 residues. The CDR3 protein is CASSVSGGLSYEQYF. For the CDR3, the DNA is TGTGCCAGCAGCGTTTCGGGGGGATTAAGTTACGAGCAGTACTTC.

The V and J genes are TRBV2 and TRBJ1-3; 8 positions match TRBD1. Trimming cost V 3 bases and J 1 base; bases outside gene matches: 8. Germline V gene data show CDR1 as SNHLY and CDR2 as FYNNEI. This CDR3 has 17 amino acids. In nucleotides, the CDR3 is TGTGCCAGCAGTGACTTAGGACAGGGACGATCTGGAAACACCATATATTTT. Translated: CASSDLGQGRSGNTIYF.